These T cell receptor beta chains were read from a single sample in a study of shared clonotypes between healthy human individuals. TCRdb's table, derived via immunoSEQ multiplex PCR, lists solely in-frame clones and lacks some. The data contain about 2.1 million clones, just over 90% of them singletons. Sequenced sample: naive CD8+ T cells from PBMCs. All receptors come from a man younger than 35 in good health. Some clones in this sample may be carry-over from other donors' samples. The CDR3 runs from the conserved cysteine through the conserved F or W. The order of the fields is D gene, J gene, CDR3 length, V gene, clone size, CDR3 protein, CDR3 DNA. D genes are given only for firm matches. Clone size appears in some rows only: once, few, many, or a class for an expanded clone.

TRBD1 | TRBJ1-1 | 17 | TRBV4-1 | once | CASSQNDRGPFDTEAFF | TGCGCCAGCAGCCAAAACGACAGGGGGCCATTCGACACTGAAGCTTTCTTT
. | TRBJ2-7 | 13 | TRBV27 | . | CASSLLASGEQYF | TGTGCCAGCAGCCTCCTCGCGTCTGGCGAGCAGTACTTC
. | TRBJ2-1 | 15 | TRBV5-1 | . | CASNPNRDTYNEQFF | TGCGCCAGCAACCCGAACCGGGACACCTACAATGAGCAGTTCTTC
. | TRBJ2-1 | 13 | TRBV30 | . | CAWSWDLGSEQFF | TGTGCCTGGAGCTGGGACCTTGGATCTGAGCAGTTCTTC
. | TRBJ1-5 | 16 | TRBV7-9 | once | CASSLASDTTGRPQHF | TGTGCCAGCAGCTTAGCGTCCGACACGACAGGCCGGCCCCAGCATTTT
TRBD2 | TRBJ2-1 | 17 | TRBV27 | . | CASSLVGAGASYNEQFF | TGTGCCAGCAGTTTGGTAGGGGCGGGAGCGTCCTACAATGAGCAGTTCTTC
. | TRBJ1-1 | 15 | TRBV10-2 | . | CASSDLGAGRTEAFF | TGCGCCAGCAGTGATCTGGGGGCGGGTCGGACTGAAGCTTTCTTT
. | TRBJ2-2 | 13 | TRBV6-1 | . | CASSDAGAGELFF | TGTGCCAGCAGTGATGCAGGGGCCGGGGAGCTGTTTTTT
TRBD2 | TRBJ2-2 | 15 | TRBV10-1 | . | CASSLGTSLAGELFF | TGCGCCAGCAGTCTAGGGACTAGTCTCGCCGGGGAGCTGTTTTTT
. | TRBJ1-3 | 16 | TRBV13 | . | CASSLGPQVPGNTIYF | TGTGCCAGCAGCTTAGGGCCACAGGTACCAGGAAACACCATATATTTT
. | TRBJ1-1 | 15 | TRBV11-1 | . | CASSSSGVMNTEAFF | TGTGCCAGCAGCTCGTCGGGGGTTATGAACACTGAAGCTTTCTTT
TRBD2 | TRBJ2-7 | 14 | TRBV27 | once | CASSGGTSSYEQYF | TGTGCCAGCAGTGGCGGGACTAGCTCCTACGAGCAGTACTTC
TRBD2 | TRBJ2-7 | 16 | TRBV28 | . | CASREGTSGISYEQYF | TGTGCCAGCAGGGAAGGGACTAGCGGAATCTCCTACGAGCAGTACTTC
TRBD1 | TRBJ2-1 | 15 | TRBV28 | . | CASSSLPDREHEQFF | TGTGCCAGCAGTTCTCTCCCGGACAGGGAGCATGAGCAGTTCTTC
. | TRBJ2-7 | 15 | TRBV27 | . | CASRSDSTGPDEQYF | TGTGCCAGCCGAAGCGACAGTACGGGGCCGGACGAGCAGTACTTC
. | TRBJ2-2 | 17 | TRBV5-1 | . | CASSSFPTGPYTGELFF | TGCGCCAGCAGCTCCTTCCCGACAGGTCCCTACACCGGGGAGCTGTTTTTT
TRBD2 | TRBJ2-7 | 15 | TRBV13 | . | CASSLFASGAYEQYF | TGTGCCAGCAGCTTATTCGCTAGCGGTGCTTACGAGCAGTACTTC
TRBD2 | TRBJ2-2 | 19 | TRBV9 | . | CASSFPRVGGGPGTGELFF | TGTGCCAGCAGCTTCCCCAGGGTTGGGGGAGGGCCAGGAACCGGGGAGCTGTTTTTT
. | TRBJ2-5 | 16 | TRBV7-6 | . | CASSLESSWSQETQYF | TGTGCCAGCAGCTTAGAATCCTCGTGGTCACAAGAGACCCAGTACTTC
TRBD1 | TRBJ2-7 | 15 | TRBV27 | once | CASSPDRGASLEQYF | TGTGCCAGCAGCCCGGACAGGGGCGCCTCCCTCGAGCAGTACTTC
. | TRBJ1-1 | 14 | TRBV5-6 | . | CASSPGRPNTEAFF | TGTGCCAGCAGCCCGGGACGACCGAACACTGAAGCTTTCTTT
. | TRBJ2-6 | 15 | TRBV9 | . | CASSATGVGANVLTF | TGTGCCAGCAGCGCCACGGGGGTTGGGGCCAACGTCCTGACTTTC
. | TRBJ1-1 | 13 | TRBV5-1 | . | CASSLMESPEAFF | TGCGCCAGCAGCTTAATGGAATCCCCTGAAGCTTTCTTT
. | TRBJ1-1 | 12 | TRBV7-9 | . | CASSFRSSEAFF | TGTGCCAGCAGCTTCCGAAGTTCTGAAGCTTTCTTT
TRBD1 | TRBJ1-1 | 15 | TRBV9 | few | CASSTGDSMNTEAFF | TGTGCCAGCAGCACCGGGGACAGCATGAACACTGAAGCTTTCTTT
. | TRBJ2-7 | 13 | TRBV28 | . | CASSFSQAYEQYF | TGTGCCAGCAGTTTTAGCCAGGCCTACGAGCAGTACTTC
. | TRBJ2-7 | 15 | TRBV15 | once | CATSREGPSTYEQYF | TGTGCCACCAGCAGAGAGGGACCCAGTACCTACGAGCAGTACTTC
. | TRBJ2-7 | 14 | TRBV11-2 | once | CASRARTGDYEQYF | TGTGCCAGCAGAGCTCGGACGGGGGACTACGAGCAGTACTTC
. | TRBJ2-3 | 14 | TRBV9 | . | CASSVWVSTDTQYF | TGTGCCAGCAGCGTATGGGTCAGCACAGATACGCAGTATTTT
. | TRBJ2-3 | 15 | TRBV18 | once | CASSPITGTTDTQYF | TGTGCCAGCTCACCAATTACAGGGACGACAGATACGCAGTATTTT
. | TRBJ2-1 | 16 | TRBV9 | . | CASSFPAETGFNEQFF | TGTGCCAGCAGCTTCCCTGCCGAGACAGGATTCAATGAGCAGTTCTTC
TRBD1 | TRBJ1-2 | 13 | TRBV27 | . | CARQGALGYGYTF | TGTGCCAGGCAGGGGGCGCTTGGCTATGGCTACACCTTC
. | TRBJ2-1 | 14 | TRBV6-5 | . | CASSPRVLYNEQFF | TGTGCCAGCAGTCCCCGGGTACTTTACAATGAGCAGTTCTTC
TRBD2 | TRBJ2-7 | 16 | TRBV7-2 | . | CASSLVVAGGSYEQYF | TGTGCCAGCAGCTTAGTGGTTGCGGGGGGCTCCTACGAGCAGTACTTC
. | TRBJ2-7 | 14 | TRBV7-9 | . | CASSLGGVLYEQYF | TGTGCCAGCAGCTTAGGCGGGGTTCTCTACGAGCAGTACTTC
. | TRBJ2-3 | 11 | TRBV15 | . | CATRNTDTQYF | TGTGCCACTAGAAACACAGATACGCAGTATTTT
. | TRBJ2-7 | 14 | TRBV27 | . | CASSDTGMAYEQYF | TGTGCCAGCAGTGACACCGGGATGGCATACGAGCAGTACTTC
TRBD2 | TRBJ2-3 | 18 | TRBV27 | . | CASRALAGGPLLTDTQYF | TGTGCCAGCAGGGCACTAGCGGGAGGGCCCCTTCTCACAGATACGCAGTATTTT
TRBD1 | TRBJ2-7 | 14 | TRBV2 | . | CASRPGQISYEQYF | TGTGCCAGCAGGCCGGGACAGATCTCCTACGAGCAGTACTTC
. | TRBJ1-1 | 15 | TRBV5-1 | . | CASSLAQGERTEAFF | TGCGCCAGCAGCTTGGCCCAGGGTGAACGCACTGAAGCTTTCTTT